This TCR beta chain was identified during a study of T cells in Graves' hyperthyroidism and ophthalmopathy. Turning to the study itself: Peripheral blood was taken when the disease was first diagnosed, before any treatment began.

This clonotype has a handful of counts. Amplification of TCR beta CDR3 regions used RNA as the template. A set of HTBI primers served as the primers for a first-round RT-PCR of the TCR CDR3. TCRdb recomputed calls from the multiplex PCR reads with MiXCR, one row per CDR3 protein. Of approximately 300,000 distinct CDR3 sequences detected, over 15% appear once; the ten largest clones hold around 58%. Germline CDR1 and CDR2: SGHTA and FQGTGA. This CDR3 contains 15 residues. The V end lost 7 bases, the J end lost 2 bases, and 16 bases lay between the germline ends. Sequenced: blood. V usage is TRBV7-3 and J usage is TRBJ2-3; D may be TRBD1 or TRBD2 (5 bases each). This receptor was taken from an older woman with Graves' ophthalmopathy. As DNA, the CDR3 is TGTGCCAGCACCCCCGGGACGGTCTTCACAGATACGCAGTATTTT. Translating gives CASTPGTVFTDTQYF.